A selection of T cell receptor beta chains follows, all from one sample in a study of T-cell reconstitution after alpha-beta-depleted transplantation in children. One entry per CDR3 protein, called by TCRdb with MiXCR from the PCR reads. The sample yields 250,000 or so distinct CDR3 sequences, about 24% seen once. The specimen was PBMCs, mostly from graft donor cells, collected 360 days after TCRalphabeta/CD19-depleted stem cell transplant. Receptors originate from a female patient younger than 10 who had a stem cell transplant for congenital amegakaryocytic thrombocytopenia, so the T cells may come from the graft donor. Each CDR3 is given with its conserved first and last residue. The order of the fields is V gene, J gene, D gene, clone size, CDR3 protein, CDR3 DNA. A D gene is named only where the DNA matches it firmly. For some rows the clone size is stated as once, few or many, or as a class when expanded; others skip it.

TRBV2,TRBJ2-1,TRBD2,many,CASAGTSGSSYNEQFF,TGTGCCAGCGCCGGGACTAGCGGGAGCTCCTACAATGAGCAGTTCTTC
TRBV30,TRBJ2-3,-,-,CAAEHTQYF,TGTGCCGCGGAACATACGCAGTATTTT
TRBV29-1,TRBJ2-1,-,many,CSVTAPSSYNEQFF,TGCAGCGTTACAGCCCCGAGCTCCTACAATGAGCAGTTCTTC
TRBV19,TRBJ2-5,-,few,CASSMRAWETQYF,TGTGCCAGTAGTATGCGGGCGTGGGAGACCCAGTACTTC
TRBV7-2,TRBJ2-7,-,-,CASSLGSKGLGSYEQYF,TGTGCCAGCAGCTTAGGAAGTAAGGGGCTGGGGTCCTACGAGCAGTACTTC
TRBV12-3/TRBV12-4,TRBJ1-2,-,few,CATDQGSRYGYTF,TGTGCCACCGACCAGGGGAGCAGATATGGCTACACCTTC
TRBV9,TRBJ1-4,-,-,CASSASRGADNEKLFF,TGTGCCAGCAGCGCCTCCCGAGGCGCTGATAATGAAAAACTGTTTTTT
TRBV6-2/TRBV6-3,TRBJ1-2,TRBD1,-,CASRASSGQDYGYTF,TGTGCCAGCAGAGCTTCTTCGGGACAGGACTATGGCTACACCTTC
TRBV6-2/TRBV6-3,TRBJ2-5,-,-,CASSYAGPLVAQYF,TGTGCCAGCAGTTACGCCGGACCGCTGGTGGCCCAGTACTTC
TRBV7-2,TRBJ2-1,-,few,CASLIAGQNEQFF,TGTGCCAGTCTTATAGCGGGACAGAATGAGCAGTTCTTC
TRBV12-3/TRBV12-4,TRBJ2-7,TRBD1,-,CASSSGDRVEQYF,TGTGCCAGCAGTTCGGGGGACAGGGTCGAGCAGTACTTC
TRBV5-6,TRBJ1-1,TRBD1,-,CASRRTGENTEAFF,TGTGCCAGCAGGAGGACAGGAGAGAACACTGAAGCTTTCTTT
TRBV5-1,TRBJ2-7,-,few,CASSPPGRTTIGQYF,TGCGCCAGCAGCCCGCCGGGACGGACGACGATTGGGCAGTACTTC
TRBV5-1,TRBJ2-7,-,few,CASSFRSSYEQYF,TGCGCCAGCAGCTTTCGGTCCAGCTACGAGCAGTACTTC
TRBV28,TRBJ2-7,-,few,CASSSTVIYEQYF,TGTGCCAGCAGTTCGACGGTCATCTACGAGCAGTACTTC
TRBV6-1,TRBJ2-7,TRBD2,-,CASRTTSARYEQYF,TGTGCCAGCAGAACGACTAGCGCGAGATACGAGCAGTACTTC
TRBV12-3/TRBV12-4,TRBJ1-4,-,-,CASSLDAKNEKLFF,TGTGCCAGCAGTTTGGACGCCAAAAATGAAAAACTGTTTTTT
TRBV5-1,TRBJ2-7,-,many,CASSLVPQPGTYEQYF,TGCGCCAGCAGCTTGGTACCGCAGCCCGGGACCTACGAGCAGTACTTC
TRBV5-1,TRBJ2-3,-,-,CASSNGGGAGPYTQYF,TGCGCCAGCAGCAACGGAGGGGGAGCAGGGCCCTATACGCAGTATTTT
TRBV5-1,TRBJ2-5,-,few,CASSLALGSETQYF,TGCGCCAGCAGCTTGGCCCTGGGCTCGGAGACCCAGTACTTC
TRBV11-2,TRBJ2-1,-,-,CASSLSAYEQFF,TGTGCCAGCAGCTTATCCGCGTACGAGCAGTTCTTC
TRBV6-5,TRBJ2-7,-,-,CASSYAQGPFYEQYF,TGTGCCAGCAGTTACGCGCAGGGGCCCTTCTACGAGCAGTACTTC
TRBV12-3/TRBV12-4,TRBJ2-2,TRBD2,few,CASSRLAGVTGELFF,TGTGCCAGCAGCAGACTAGCGGGAGTCACCGGGGAGCTGTTTTTT
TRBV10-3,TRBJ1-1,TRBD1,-,CATVDRGRWNTEAFF,TGTGCCACCGTGGACAGGGGAAGATGGAACACTGAAGCTTTCTTT
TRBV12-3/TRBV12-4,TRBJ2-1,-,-,CASSFPGGNEQFF,TGTGCCAGCAGTTTTCCCGGCGGCAATGAGCAGTTCTTC
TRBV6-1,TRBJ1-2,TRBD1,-,CASSSPDRGDGYTF,TGTGCCAGCAGCTCCCCGGACAGGGGGGATGGCTACACCTTC
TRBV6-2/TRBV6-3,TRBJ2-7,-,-,CASSRPIAIMGEQYF,TGTGCCAGCAGTCGGCCGATAGCAATCATGGGGGAGCAGTACTTC
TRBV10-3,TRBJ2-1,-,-,CAISDSVNVAGLGNEQFF,TGTGCCATCAGTGATTCTGTTAATGTGGCGGGACTCGGGAATGAGCAGTTCTTC
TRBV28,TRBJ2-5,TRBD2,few,CASSYGTSGRKTQYF,TGTGCCAGCAGCTACGGGACTAGCGGAAGAAAGACCCAGTACTTC
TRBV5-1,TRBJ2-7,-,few,CASSLAVASFYEQYF,TGCGCCAGCAGCTTGGCGGTAGCATCGTTCTACGAGCAGTACTTC
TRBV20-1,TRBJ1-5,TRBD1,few,CSARGPAGGQPQHF,TGCAGTGCTAGAGGTCCGGCAGGGGGTCAGCCCCAGCATTTT
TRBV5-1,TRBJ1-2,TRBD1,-,CASSLWSQGDYGYTF,TGCGCCAGCAGCTTGTGGAGCCAGGGGGACTATGGCTACACCTTC
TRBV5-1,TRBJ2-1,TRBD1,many,CASSLEGQGYNEQFF,TGCGCCAGCAGCTTGGAGGGACAGGGCTACAATGAGCAGTTCTTC
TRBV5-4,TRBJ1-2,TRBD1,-,CASSFVGRGRDGYTF,TGTGCCAGCAGCTTTGTTGGAAGGGGGCGAGATGGCTACACCTTC
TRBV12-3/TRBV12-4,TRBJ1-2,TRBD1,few,CASIQEAGQGYGYTF,TGTGCCAGCATTCAAGAAGCGGGACAGGGCTATGGCTACACCTTC
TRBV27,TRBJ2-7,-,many,CASSFTGPYEQYF,TGTGCCAGCAGTTTTACAGGCCCCTACGAGCAGTACTTC
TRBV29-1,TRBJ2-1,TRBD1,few,CSGWTGGPISNEQFF,TGCAGCGGCTGGACAGGGGGCCCCATTTCTAATGAGCAGTTCTTC
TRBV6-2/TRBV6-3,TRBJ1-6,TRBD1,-,CASSPPTVWTGWSPLHF,TGTGCCAGCAGTCCACCTACCGTCTGGACAGGGTGGTCACCCCTCCACTTT
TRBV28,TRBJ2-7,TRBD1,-,CASSEGTGIYEQYF,TGTGCCAGCAGTGAAGGGACAGGGATCTACGAGCAGTACTTC
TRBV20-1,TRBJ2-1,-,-,CSALGQRPNNEQFF,TGCAGTGCCCTCGGGCAGCGCCCTAACAATGAGCAGTTCTTC
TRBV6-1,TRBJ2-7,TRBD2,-,CASSEPGLAGDKGDEQYF,TGTGCCAGCAGTGAACCGGGACTAGCGGGAGATAAAGGCGACGAGCAGTACTTC
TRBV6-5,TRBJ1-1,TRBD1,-,CASRSTGVKNTEAFF,TGTGCCAGCAGGTCGACAGGGGTCAAAAACACTGAAGCTTTCTTT
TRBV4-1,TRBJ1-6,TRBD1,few,CASSQGDRVRSPLHF,TGCGCCAGCAGCCAAGGTGACAGGGTACGGTCACCCCTCCACTTT
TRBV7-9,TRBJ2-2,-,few,CASSLVADTGELFF,TGTGCCAGCAGCTTAGTTGCGGACACCGGGGAGCTGTTTTTT
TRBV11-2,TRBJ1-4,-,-,CASSPIWGTNEKLFF,TGTGCCAGCAGTCCGATATGGGGCACTAATGAAAAACTGTTTTTT
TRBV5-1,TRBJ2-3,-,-,CASSGLGYTDTQYF,TGCGCCAGCAGCGGGTTGGGGTACACAGATACGCAGTATTTT
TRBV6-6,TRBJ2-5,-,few,CASSSETQYF,TGTGCCAGCAGTAGTGAGACCCAGTACTTC
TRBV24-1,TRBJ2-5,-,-,CATGASAMETQYF,TGTGCCACCGGAGCTAGCGCGATGGAGACCCAGTACTTC